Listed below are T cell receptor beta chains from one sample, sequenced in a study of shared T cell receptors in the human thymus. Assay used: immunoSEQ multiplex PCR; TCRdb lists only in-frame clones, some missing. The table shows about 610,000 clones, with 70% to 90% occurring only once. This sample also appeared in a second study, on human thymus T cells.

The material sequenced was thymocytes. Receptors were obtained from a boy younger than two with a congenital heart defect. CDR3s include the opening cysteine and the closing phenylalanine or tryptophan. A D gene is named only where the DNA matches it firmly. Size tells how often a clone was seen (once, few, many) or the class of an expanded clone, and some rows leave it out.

cdr3_nt: TGTGCCAGCAGCCACTTGACTTATGAGCAGTTCTTC
cdr3_aa: CASSHLTYEQFF
clone_size: NA
j_call: TRBJ2-1
v_call: TRBV14
d_call: NA

cdr3_nt: TGTGCCAGCAGCTTGGCGACCGATCCGGGACAGGGGCGTTATAATTCACCCCTCCACTTT
cdr3_aa: CASSLATDPGQGRYNSPLHF
clone_size: NA
j_call: TRBJ1-6
v_call: TRBV5-8
d_call: TRBD1

cdr3_nt: TGCGCCAGCAGCGTTGACAGAGACTCTGGAAACACCATATATTTT
cdr3_aa: CASSVDRDSGNTIYF
clone_size: NA
j_call: TRBJ1-3
v_call: TRBV5-1
d_call: NA

cdr3_nt: TGCGCCACCTCCCCACTAGCGGCTCACTACAATGAGCAGTTCTTC
cdr3_aa: CATSPLAAHYNEQFF
clone_size: NA
j_call: TRBJ2-1
v_call: TRBV5-1
d_call: TRBD2

cdr3_nt: TGTGCCAGCAGCTTATGCCCAGCGGGAGATACTGACAATGAGCAGTTCTTC
cdr3_aa: CASSLCPAGDTDNEQFF
clone_size: NA
j_call: TRBJ2-1
v_call: TRBV11-3
d_call: TRBD2

cdr3_nt: TGTGCCTGGAGTGGGGGGACTAGCGGGAATAAAGAGACCCAGTACTTC
cdr3_aa: CAWSGGTSGNKETQYF
clone_size: NA
j_call: TRBJ2-5
v_call: TRBV30
d_call: TRBD2

cdr3_nt: TGTGCCAGCAGCCCTGGACTAGCGGGAGAGACCCAGTACTTC
cdr3_aa: CASSPGLAGETQYF
clone_size: NA
j_call: TRBJ2-5
v_call: TRBV9
d_call: TRBD2

cdr3_nt: TGTGCCAGCAGCCCAACCGAGGACAGTTCTTCCGCAACCTACGAGCAGTACTTC
cdr3_aa: CASSPTEDSSSATYEQYF
clone_size: NA
j_call: TRBJ2-7
v_call: TRBV5-6
d_call: NA

cdr3_nt: TGTGCCAGCAGCCAACCGGACAGGGGGAACACTGAAGCTTTCTTT
cdr3_aa: CASSQPDRGNTEAFF
clone_size: NA
j_call: TRBJ1-1
v_call: TRBV4-2
d_call: TRBD1

cdr3_nt: TGTGCCAGCAGCTTAAACCCCCAGTACGAGCAGTACTTC
cdr3_aa: CASSLNPQYEQYF
clone_size: NA
j_call: TRBJ2-7
v_call: TRBV7-2
d_call: NA

cdr3_nt: TGTGCCAGCAGCTTATCTCGCACAGATACGCAGTATTTT
cdr3_aa: CASSLSRTDTQYF
clone_size: NA
j_call: TRBJ2-3
v_call: TRBV7-9
d_call: NA

cdr3_nt: TGTGCCAGGACGGACAGGGGTGGATCCGACGAGCAGTACTTC
cdr3_aa: CARTDRGGSDEQYF
clone_size: NA
j_call: TRBJ2-7
v_call: TRBV21-1
d_call: NA

cdr3_nt: TGTGCCAGTAGTGAGGGACTCCCGAGCTCCTACAATGAGCAGTTCTTC
cdr3_aa: CASSEGLPSSYNEQFF
clone_size: NA
j_call: TRBJ2-1
v_call: TRBV19
d_call: NA

cdr3_nt: TGTGCCACAAGACAGGGGGCGGGCACCGGGGAGCTGTTTTTT
cdr3_aa: CATRQGAGTGELFF
clone_size: few
j_call: TRBJ2-2
v_call: TRBV2
d_call: TRBD1

cdr3_nt: TGTGCCAGTAGTATACCTCCTCCCTTCTACAATGAGCAGTTCTTC
cdr3_aa: CASSIPPPFYNEQFF
clone_size: NA
j_call: TRBJ2-1
v_call: TRBV19
d_call: NA

cdr3_nt: TGTGCCAGCAGCTTAGAAAGACTAGCGGACTACTACAATGAGCAGTTCTTC
cdr3_aa: CASSLERLADYYNEQFF
clone_size: NA
j_call: TRBJ2-1
v_call: TRBV11-2
d_call: TRBD2

cdr3_nt: TGCGCCAGCAGCCAAGACCGGGACGGCCGACTAGCGGCCTACAATGAGCAGTTCTTC
cdr3_aa: CASSQDRDGRLAAYNEQFF
clone_size: NA
j_call: TRBJ2-1
v_call: TRBV4-1
d_call: TRBD2

cdr3_nt: TGCGCCAGCAGCCGGACAGGGGACCAGAACACTGAAGCTTTCTTT
cdr3_aa: CASSRTGDQNTEAFF
clone_size: once
j_call: TRBJ1-1
v_call: TRBV4-1
d_call: TRBD1

cdr3_nt: TGTGCCAGCAGCTTGGGACAGGTCTTGAGCACTGAAGCTTTCTTT
cdr3_aa: CASSLGQVLSTEAFF
clone_size: NA
j_call: TRBJ1-1
v_call: TRBV5-6
d_call: NA

cdr3_nt: TGTGCCAGCAGTTTATGTGCGGGAAGCTCCTACGAGCAGTACTTC
cdr3_aa: CASSLCAGSSYEQYF
clone_size: NA
j_call: TRBJ2-7
v_call: TRBV28
d_call: NA

cdr3_nt: TGTGCCAGCAGCTTAGGGGGGGGTTCATCCTATCAGCCCCAGCATTTT
cdr3_aa: CASSLGGGSSYQPQHF
clone_size: few
j_call: TRBJ1-5
v_call: TRBV7-9
d_call: NA

cdr3_nt: TGTGCCACCAGCAGAGGACCATTCAGCGGGAGGGCCGAGGGGAGCACAGATACGCAGTATTTT
cdr3_aa: CATSRGPFSGRAEGSTDTQYF
clone_size: NA
j_call: TRBJ2-3
v_call: TRBV15
d_call: TRBD2

cdr3_nt: TGCAGCGTTGACGTTTGGTCTAGCGGGAGGACTGGAGCTAGCACAGATACGCAGTATTTT
cdr3_aa: CSVDVWSSGRTGASTDTQYF
clone_size: NA
j_call: TRBJ2-3
v_call: TRBV29-1
d_call: TRBD2

cdr3_nt: TGCGCCAGCAGCCCCCGGGACAGAAGATACGAGCAGTACTTC
cdr3_aa: CASSPRDRRYEQYF
clone_size: NA
j_call: TRBJ2-7
v_call: TRBV4-1
d_call: TRBD1

cdr3_nt: TGTGCTAGTGGTTCATCAGGGGGAAGGGGCACCGGGGAGCTGTTTTTT
cdr3_aa: CASGSSGGRGTGELFF
clone_size: NA
j_call: TRBJ2-2
v_call: TRBV12-5
d_call: TRBD1

cdr3_nt: TGTGCCATCAGTGGAGAAGGGGAGAACACTGAAGCTTTCTTT
cdr3_aa: CAISGEGENTEAFF
clone_size: NA
j_call: TRBJ1-1
v_call: TRBV10-3
d_call: NA

cdr3_nt: TGCGCCAGCAGCCAAGTTCGGATACAGATAGGCACAGATACGCAGTATTTT
cdr3_aa: CASSQVRIQIGTDTQYF
clone_size: once
j_call: TRBJ2-3
v_call: TRBV4-3
d_call: NA

cdr3_nt: TGTGCCAGCAGCGTAGAACACCGAACGGGAAACACCATATATTTT
cdr3_aa: CASSVEHRTGNTIYF
clone_size: NA
j_call: TRBJ1-3
v_call: TRBV9
d_call: NA

cdr3_nt: TGTGCCAGCAGCGTACAGGGATCAGGAAACACCATATATTTT
cdr3_aa: CASSVQGSGNTIYF
clone_size: NA
j_call: TRBJ1-3
v_call: TRBV6-1
d_call: NA

cdr3_nt: TGTGCCAGCAGCTTAGATGTTAGCAGTCAAGAGACCCAGTACTTC
cdr3_aa: CASSLDVSSQETQYF
clone_size: once
j_call: TRBJ2-5
v_call: TRBV7-8
d_call: NA

cdr3_nt: TGTGCCAGCAGCTTAGTCTGTCCGCGGGGACTTCGCACCGGGGAGCTGTTTTTT
cdr3_aa: CASSLVCPRGLRTGELFF
clone_size: NA
j_call: TRBJ2-2
v_call: TRBV7-8
d_call: NA

cdr3_nt: TGCAGCGCCCAGGGCACAGGCTACGAGCAGTACTTC
cdr3_aa: CSAQGTGYEQYF
clone_size: NA
j_call: TRBJ2-7
v_call: TRBV29-1
d_call: NA

cdr3_nt: TGTGCCAGCAGCCCGAGCTCCTACGAGCAGTACTTC
cdr3_aa: CASSPSSYEQYF
clone_size: NA
j_call: TRBJ2-7
v_call: TRBV11-2
d_call: NA

cdr3_nt: TGCGCCAGCAGCAGCTTTGTTTCCTACGAGCAGTACTTC
cdr3_aa: CASSSFVSYEQYF
clone_size: NA
j_call: TRBJ2-7
v_call: TRBV5-1
d_call: NA

cdr3_nt: TGTGCCAGCAGTCCCCTTAGGCGTAGGGGTGATGGCTACACCTTC
cdr3_aa: CASSPLRRRGDGYTF
clone_size: once
j_call: TRBJ1-2
v_call: TRBV6-5
d_call: NA

cdr3_nt: TGTGCCAGCAGTTACTCCGAGACAGTCTACGAGCAGTACTTC
cdr3_aa: CASSYSETVYEQYF
clone_size: NA
j_call: TRBJ2-7
v_call: TRBV6-5
d_call: NA

cdr3_nt: TGCGCCAGCAGCCAAGAGCGGGAGTTTAGCACAGATACGCAGTATTTT
cdr3_aa: CASSQEREFSTDTQYF
clone_size: NA
j_call: TRBJ2-3
v_call: TRBV4-1
d_call: TRBD2

cdr3_nt: TGTGCCAGCTCGCCCAGGGGACTAGCGACAACCAATGAGCAGTTCTTC
cdr3_aa: CASSPRGLATTNEQFF
clone_size: few
j_call: TRBJ2-1
v_call: TRBV18
d_call: TRBD2

cdr3_nt: TGTGCCAGCAGTGAATACCTAGCGGTCTCCTACAATGAGCAGTTCTTC
cdr3_aa: CASSEYLAVSYNEQFF
clone_size: NA
j_call: TRBJ2-1
v_call: TRBV25-1
d_call: TRBD2

cdr3_nt: TGCGCCAGCAGCCCCATCCCAGACAGGCTCAATCAGCCCCAGCATTTT
cdr3_aa: CASSPIPDRLNQPQHF
clone_size: NA
j_call: TRBJ1-5
v_call: TRBV5-1
d_call: NA

cdr3_nt: TGTGCCAGCAGCTTAGTCGGGGGCAATCAGCCCCAGCATTTT
cdr3_aa: CASSLVGGNQPQHF
clone_size: NA
j_call: TRBJ1-5
v_call: TRBV7-2
d_call: NA

cdr3_nt: TGTGCCAGTAGTGCCGGACAGGGGCCGGCCGGGGAGCTGTTTTTT
cdr3_aa: CASSAGQGPAGELFF
clone_size: NA
j_call: TRBJ2-2
v_call: TRBV19
d_call: TRBD1

cdr3_nt: TGTGCCAGCAGCGTAGGGGAACAGGGGGACACTGAAGCTTTCTTT
cdr3_aa: CASSVGEQGDTEAFF
clone_size: once
j_call: TRBJ1-1
v_call: TRBV9
d_call: TRBD1

cdr3_nt: TGTGCCAGCAGTGGGCAGGGGTGGCAGCCCCAGCATTTT
cdr3_aa: CASSGQGWQPQHF
clone_size: NA
j_call: TRBJ1-5
v_call: TRBV6-6
d_call: NA

cdr3_nt: TGTGCCAGCAGCCAAGGCTGGGGACAGAGCCGGGGGAGTGGTAATGGAGATACGCAGTATTTT
cdr3_aa: CASSQGWGQSRGSGNGDTQYF
clone_size: NA
j_call: TRBJ2-3
v_call: TRBV14
d_call: NA

cdr3_nt: TGTGCCAGCAGTCACGGGACTGGCATCACAGATACGCAGTATTTT
cdr3_aa: CASSHGTGITDTQYF
clone_size: NA
j_call: TRBJ2-3
v_call: TRBV27
d_call: NA

cdr3_nt: TGTGCCAGCAGTCTTACTAGCGGGTTGCGGCGGTCCTACGAGCAGTACTTC
cdr3_aa: CASSLTSGLRRSYEQYF
clone_size: NA
j_call: TRBJ2-7
v_call: TRBV11-2
d_call: TRBD2

cdr3_nt: TGCAGCGTTGAAGTAACATACGAGCAGTACTTC
cdr3_aa: CSVEVTYEQYF
clone_size: NA
j_call: TRBJ2-7
v_call: TRBV29-1
d_call: NA

cdr3_nt: TGTGCCATCAGACACGACAGGCCCAGCTCTGGAAACACCATATATTTT
cdr3_aa: CAIRHDRPSSGNTIYF
clone_size: NA
j_call: TRBJ1-3
v_call: TRBV10-3
d_call: NA

cdr3_nt: TGTGCCAGCAGCTACGGGGGCCCCTCCTACGAGCAGTACTTC
cdr3_aa: CASSYGGPSYEQYF
clone_size: once
j_call: TRBJ2-7
v_call: TRBV6-5
d_call: NA

cdr3_nt: TGTGCCAGCAGTAACAACAGGGGGCGCACAGATACGCAGTATTTT
cdr3_aa: CASSNNRGRTDTQYF
clone_size: NA
j_call: TRBJ2-3
v_call: TRBV7-2
d_call: TRBD1

cdr3_nt: TGCGCCAGCAGTTTCACGGACAGACCCTACAATGAGCAGTTCTTC
cdr3_aa: CASSFTDRPYNEQFF
clone_size: NA
j_call: TRBJ2-1
v_call: TRBV5-1
d_call: NA